This TCR beta chain was recovered during a study of cytomegalovirus exposure and HLA in healthy donors. Study-level points and caveats: TCR beta sequences reportedly predicted the HLA-A and HLA-B alleles of most subjects accurately.

Regarding this clone: The antigen remains unidentified.

CDR1 and CDR2 (germline): SGHRS, YFSETQ. V dropped 3 bases and J dropped 3 bases, with 14 bases sitting between them. CDR3 size: 15 residues. Vbeta (60) and Jbeta (13) primers were used in the PCR. Only in-frame clones appear in the TCRdb table, and some are missing; sequencing was by immunoSEQ multiplex PCR. The sample has 180,000 or so clones; 80% are singletons. The rearrangement links TRBV5-1 to TRBJ2-3, with D perhaps matching TRBD2 (6 bases). This TCR came from a woman in her forties or fifties in good health and CMV-seropositive. Sequencing was carried out using PBMCs. The CDR3 spells CASSSGGVATDTQYF. CDR3 nucleotides: TGCGCCAGCAGCTCCGGAGGGGTGGCAACAGATACGCAGTATTTT. The full variable domain, with the rest looked up from reference TRBV5-1 and TRBJ2-3, is KAGVTQTPRYLIKTRGQQVTLSCSPISGHRSVSWYQQTPGQGLQFLFEYFSETQRNKGNFPGRFSGRQFSNSRSEMNVSTLELGDSALYLCASSSGGVATDTQYFGPGTRLTVL.